This T cell receptor beta chain comes out of a study of blood T cells in healthy people across ages. Notes on the study in general: Both naive CD4+ cell counts and diversity were greater in long-lived donors than in aged donors.

In this sample, this clonotype turned up a few times. Antigen unknown. Using a J-beta primer mix together with a sample-barcoded 5' primer, a second PCR was run for about 7 to 12 cycles. The template-switch adaptor, which had 12 random nucleotides, put a tag on each cDNA molecule. Sequencing recovered at least 3 million CDR3-containing paired-end reads from each sample. TCRdb processed the 5' RACE reads anew with MiXCR; each CDR3 protein has one entry. The data contain roughly 930,000 distinct CDR3 sequences, 40% to 60% of them singletons. The germline V gene has CDR1 DFQATT and CDR2 SNEGSKA (reference sequence). V shed 0 bases, J shed 0 bases, and the junction held 5 bases outside the gene matches. This CDR3 spans 16 amino acids. The people who gave samples were healthy Caucasians from Russia, aged 6 to 90.

This chain joins TRBV20-1 and TRBJ2-5; 9 bases agree with TRBD2. The receptor was derived from a young man in good health. The sequencing input was blood. CDR3 in DNA: TGCAGTGCTAGAGATCAGGCTAGCGGGGACCAAGAGACCCAGTACTTC. It yields the protein CSARDQASGDQETQYF.